This record looks at one T cell receptor beta chain sequence and its context. Its antigen is as yet unknown. These data are taken from a study of shared clonotypes between healthy human individuals. CDR1 is SEHNR and CDR2 is FQNEAQ in the germline V gene (reference sequence). V was pared by 8 bases and J by 2 bases, with 6 bases between. The CDR3 covers 11 residues. Every immunoSEQ plate was one replicate of a subset's evenly spread DNA. Sequencing was performed with immunoSEQ multiplex PCR; in TCRdb, only in-frame clones are kept and a portion is missing. The sample comprises some 2.4 million clones, under 95% of which are singletons, and 0.36% rests with the top ten. Regarding the study as a whole: Limited genetic and exposure-history diversity came from having few donors.

Sequencing was done on a sample of naive CD4+ T cells from PBMCs. The subset: CD45RA+ positively selected. The chain carries TRBV7-9 and TRBJ2-5; D is undetermined. This TCR was recovered from a man aged 18 to 29 in good health. Some clones in this sample may be carry-over from other donors' samples. The CDR3 loop is CASRNQETQYF. CDR3 DNA: TGTGCCAGCCGGAATCAAGAGACCCAGTACTTC.